A single sample is the source of the 7 T cell receptor beta chains below, sequenced in a study of T cells in localized non-small cell lung cancer. The data were produced by immunoSEQ multiplex PCR, yet TCRdb's version contains in-frame clones alone and is incomplete. The sample shows tens of thousands of clones, just over 85% of them seen only once. Sequencing was performed on peripheral blood, taken before any cancer treatment. These receptor sequences come from a male donor aged 60 or older with stage III squamous cell lung carcinoma.

V is TRBV4-3 and J is TRBJ2-7, with 8 bases that match TRBD2. The CDR3 spans 15 residues. V was clipped by 1 base and J by 2 bases; unmatched bases: 4. Germline V lookup: CDR1 LGHNA, CDR2 YSLEER. The CDR3 reads CASSQAAGGPYEQYF. The CDR3 DNA sequence: TGCGCCAGCAGCCAAGCGGCGGGGGGACCCTACGAGCAGTACTTC.

This clone has a single count. The CDR3 DNA follows: TGTGCCAGCAGCGTAGACCCAACAGTCGGAGATGGCTACACCTTC. Residues: CASSVDPTVGDGYTF. The chain carries TRBV9 and TRBJ1-2; D is unclear. The germline gives CDR1 SGDLS, CDR2 YYNGEE. The CDR3 is 15 amino acids. Trimming removed 0 bases from V and 6 bases from J, with 15 bases in between.

The chain employs TRBV19 and TRBJ1-2; 7 bases align to TRBD1. There are 13 residues in the CDR3. The ends lost 7 bases at V and 4 bases at J; junction bases unmatched: 6. The germline V gene has CDR1 LNHDA and CDR2 SQIVND (reference sequence). This CDR3 reads CASTHGTAYGYTF. For the CDR3, the DNA is TGTGCCAGTACCCATGGGACAGCCTATGGCTACACCTTC.

The rearrangement uses TRBV11-2 and TRBJ1-6; 12 nucleotides align to TRBD1. CDR3 length: 15 residues. Germline trimming cut 1 base from V and 8 bases from J; bases unmatched to any gene: 0. Germline V lookup: CDR1 SGHAT, CDR2 FQNNGV. The CDR3 here is CASSLGDRGHSPLHF. DNA for the CDR3: TGTGCCAGCAGCTTAGGGGACAGGGGGCATTCACCCCTCCACTTT.

V gene TRBV5-8 combines with J gene TRBJ2-7; D is perhaps TRBD1 or TRBD2 (6 bases each). CDR3 length equals 16 residues. V dropped 4 bases and J dropped 2 bases, with 19 bases sitting between them. Germline V lookup: CDR1 SGHTS, CDR2 YDEGEE. This CDR3 is CASSPGRGTLTYEQYF. The CDR3 bases are TGTGCCAGCAGCCCCGGCCGGGGGACACTGACCTACGAGCAGTACTTC. The whole variable domain, remainder taken from reference TRBV5-8 and TRBJ2-7, is EAGVTQSPTHLIKTRGQQATLRCSPISGHTSVYWYQQALGLGLQFLLWYDEGEERNRGNFPPRFSGRQFPNYSSELNVNALELEDSALYLCASSPGRGTLTYEQYFGPGTRLTVT.

The genes are TRBV25-1 and TRBJ2-5; D is perhaps TRBD1 (5 bases). V lost 2 bases and J lost 1, with 5 bases in between. CDR1 is MGHDK and CDR2 is SYGVNS in the germline V gene. The CDR3 consists of 13 residues. CDR3 nucleotide sequence: TGTGCCAGCAGTGAACAGGGCCAAGAGACCCAGTACTTC. Translating gives CASSEQGQETQYF.

The J gene is TRBJ1-5, the V gene TRBV6-5, with 7 bases identical to TRBD1. V trimming: 6 bases; J trimming: 0 bases; junction bases outside the gene matches: 5. From germline, CDR1 is MNHEY and CDR2 SVGAGI. CDR3 length equals 15 residues. The CDR3 coding sequence is TGTGCCAGCAGAATACAGGGGAATAGCAATCAGCCCCAGCATTTT. It encodes CASRIQGNSNQPQHF.